This T cell receptor (beta chain) was observed in a study of T cell repertoires in cytomegalovirus infection (dated by TCRdb to about 2019). With respect to the entire study: The peptide stimulations were aimed at well-studied HLA-B-restricted epitopes as well as recently identified HLA-C-restricted CMV epitopes, whose presentation resists viral immunomodulation. The HLA type of each donor mattered for the analysis, because public TCR beta signatures pointed to carriage of CMV infection along with the matching HLA type.

Unmatched junction bases come to 4, with V trimmed by 5 bases and J by 3 bases. Taken from the germline V gene (reference sequence), the CDR1 and CDR2 loops are SEHNR and FQNEAQ. The CDR3 numbers 14 residues from cysteine through phenylalanine. Only CDR3 DNA is held: 42 bases, read in frame from base 1. The sample's treatment or condition, from its label and the paper: in vitro stimulation with specific CMV peptide epitopes to enrich CMV-specific T cells. In regard to this clonotype: Its specific antigen is unknown. No per-base quality is available; no much larger clone lies one base away.

Paper-wide results and their limitations: The ex vivo response was dominated by HLA-C-restricted CMV-specific TCR beta clonotypes, and the single most frequent clonotype in two of eight donors was supplied by these HLA-C-restricted clonotypes. In both this cohort and an independent roughly 330-donor cohort, the cumulative frequency of public TCR beta family members distinguished carriers of CMV infection plus the relevant HLA type.

Sequencer: Illumina HiSeq 1500. TCRdb reran the public reads through fastp at Q25 and MiXCR, keeping productive beta chains. Here each entry gathers all rows of one CDR3 protein and keeps the most common genes and DNA. This sample is represented by over 250,000 distinct CDR3 sequences; around 20% of them were singletons. Clones ranked in the top ten supply about 21% of the sample. The sequences come from cultured PBMCs, collected from culture after CMV antigen stimulation. The sequence came from a human donor in good health (CMV status not recorded). Some clones in this sample may be carry-over from other donors' samples. The chain employs TRBV7-9 and TRBJ2-1, with TRBD2 identical over 7 junction bases. The CDR3 in this case is CASSPAGVYNEQFF. The DNA sequence is given as TGTGCCAGCAGCCCTGCGGGAGTCTACAATGAGCAGTTCTTC. With the portions outside the CDR3 filled from the reference TRBV7-9 and TRBJ2-1 genes, the complete variable region becomes DTGVSQNPRHKITKRGQNVTFRCDPISEHNRLYWYRQTLGQGPEFLTYFQNEAQLEKSRLLSDRFSAERPKGSFSTLEIQRTEQGDSAMYLCASSPAGVYNEQFFGPGTRLTVL.